This T cell receptor beta chain appears in the sequencing data of a study of CD8 T cells in Susac syndrome. J was trimmed by 4 bases and V by 2 bases; bases with no gene match: 4. CDR3 length: 15 residues. The germline gives CDR1 MNHEY, CDR2 SMNVEV (reference sequence). Random hexamers were used to reverse transcribe an amount of about 0.45 to 1 ug RNA. By means of immunoSEQ multiplex PCR, TCR beta CDR3 spanning 54 Vbeta and 13 Jbeta underwent amplification. One entry per CDR3 protein, called by TCRdb with MiXCR from the immunoSEQ multiplex PCR reads. The table shows 250,000 to 350,000 distinct CDR3 sequences, with roughly 84% occurring only once.

This chain joins TRBV27 and TRBJ1-5; 8 positions match TRBD1. The specimen was CD8+ T cells from PBMCs. The TCR sequence derives from a human donor with multiple sclerosis. The CDR3 sequence: CASSLMQGANQPQHF. CDR3 nucleotides: TGTGCCAGCAGTTTAATGCAGGGGGCGAATCAGCCCCAGCATTTT.